The 18 T cell receptor beta chains given below trace back to one sample, sequenced in a study of identifying expanded T cells in peripheral blood. Repertoires were generated with immunoSEQ multiplex PCR, while TCRdb's copy carries only in-frame clones and drops some. The repertoire holds 91,000 or so clones, with almost 90% as singletons. Sequences were obtained from blood. These receptors all stem from a person between 18 and 70 years old in good health.

The chain uses TRBV9 and TRBJ2-5; a possible D gene is TRBD1 (6 bases). The closer fit of TRBJ2-7 to the DNA end suggests the J call may be wrong. This CDR3 contains 15 residues. In germline, CDR1 is SGDLS, CDR2 YYNGEE. The DNA for the CDR3 is TGTGCCAGCAGCGTAGGACAGGACCCCCCCTACGAGCAGTACTTC. It is translated as CASSVGQDPPYEQYF.

The chain links TRBV28 to TRBJ2-7; D gene uncertain. Germline values: CDR1 MDHEN, CDR2 SYDVKM. The ends were cut back, 2 bases at V and 3 bases at J, with 5 bases in the middle. This CDR3 spans 12 amino acids. The CDR3 sequence: CASSLGNYEQYF. The CDR3 bases are TGTGCCAGCAGTTTAGGCAACTACGAGCAGTACTTC.

This rearrangement joins TRBV5-1 to TRBJ1-3; maybe TRBD1 (5 bases). Trimming took off 3 bases at V and 0 bases at J, with 10 bases between the two ends. The germline V gene encodes CDR1 SGHRS and CDR2 YFSETQ. The CDR3 loop spans 15 amino acids. CDR3 nucleotide sequence: TGCGCCAGCAGCTCAGGGCAGAGCTCTGGAAACACCATATATTTT. Amino acid sequence: CASSSGQSSGNTIYF.

The genes are TRBV7-8 and TRBJ2-2; 7 positions agree with TRBD1. The CDR3 spans 15 residues. V dropped 4 bases and J dropped 3; count of bases not matched to a gene: 5. The germline V gene encodes CDR1 SGHVS and CDR2 FQNEAQ. The CDR3 reads CASSSGTDYTGELFF. CDR3 in DNA: TGTGCCAGCAGCTCGGGGACAGATTACACCGGGGAGCTGTTTTTT.

The chain employs TRBV5-1 and TRBJ2-7; 8 nucleotides agree with TRBD1. Trimming took 5 bases from V and 2 from J; bases not matched to a gene: 6. CDR1 and CDR2 from the germline V gene are SGHRS and YFSETQ. The CDR3 consists of 14 residues. The CDR3 loop is CASSPGQEAYEQYF. CDR3 in DNA: TGCGCCAGCAGTCCGGGACAGGAGGCCTACGAGCAGTACTTC.

This rearrangement joins TRBV6-1 to TRBJ2-7; a possible D gene is TRBD1 (5 bases). The germline V gene has CDR1 MNHNS and CDR2 SASEGT. V was cut by 4 bases and J by 1 base, with 14 bases left in between. The CDR3 runs 15 residues. CDR3 sequence (DNA): TGTGCCAGCAGTGTCGTAATGGGGCAGTCCTACGAGCAGTACTTC. It specifies CASSVVMGQSYEQYF.

The chain uses TRBV25-1 and TRBJ2-2; 12 bases agree with TRBD2. The CDR3 runs 16 residues. J lost 7 bases, V lost 4 bases, and 7 bases had no gene match. Germline assignment: CDR1 MGHDK and CDR2 SYGVNS. The CDR3 protein is CASSARLAGVHGELFF. DNA of the CDR3: TGTGCCAGCAGTGCGCGACTAGCGGGAGTGCACGGGGAGCTGTTTTTT.

The chain is built from TRBV30 and TRBJ2-2, with TRBD1 matching over 8 bases. Germline values: CDR1 GTSNPN, CDR2 SVGIG (reference sequence). V lost 4 bases and J lost 6; bases outside the gene matches: 4. This CDR3 contains 13 residues. The CDR3 region is CAWTGGLAGELFF. The CDR3 DNA reads as TGTGCCTGGACAGGGGGCTTGGCCGGGGAGCTGTTTTTT.

The CDR3 region is CASSQNLAGDLYF. The CDR3 DNA follows: TGTGCCAGCAGCCAAAACCTAGCGGGAGATTTGTACTTC. This chain connects TRBV9 to TRBJ2-7; 10 nucleotides match TRBD2. The V gene end was trimmed by 4 bases and the J gene end by 12 bases; junction bases not matched to a gene: 10. Germline V gene lookup returns CDR1 SGDLS and CDR2 YYNGEE. The CDR3 consists of 13 residues.

This sequence joins TRBV18 and TRBJ2-5; D not resolved. In germline, CDR1 is KGHSH, CDR2 LQKENI. The CDR3 consists of 15 residues. V lost 2 bases and J lost 0, with 10 bases in between. CDR3 protein: CASSPETSHQETQYF. The CDR3 region has the DNA TGTGCCAGCTCACCAGAAACGTCCCACCAAGAGACCCAGTACTTC.

The chain recombines TRBV9 with TRBJ2-2; D may correspond to TRBD1 or TRBD2 (6 bases each). Germline assignment: CDR1 SGDLS and CDR2 YYNGEE. The CDR3 length is 15 residues. The germline V and J ends were trimmed by 4 bases and 4 bases, with 14 bases remaining between them. DNA for the CDR3: TGTGCCAGCAGCCCAAAAGGGGGGACCACCGGGGAGCTGTTTTTT. Translating gives CASSPKGGTTGELFF.

This clone appeared once. The chain uses TRBV28 and TRBJ1-6, with D possibly TRBD1 on 5 matching bases. This CDR3 has 16 residues. The V end lost 5 bases, the J end lost 4 bases, and 15 bases lay between the germline ends. Germline V gene data show CDR1 as MDHEN and CDR2 as SYDVKM. CDR3 nucleotides: TGTGCCAGCAGTAACCGCCGGGACGGATATAATTCACCCCTCCACTTT. Residues: CASSNRRDGYNSPLHF.

The genes are TRBV7-3 and TRBJ2-1, with 9 bases fitting TRBD2. The germline V gene has CDR1 SGHTA and CDR2 FQGTGA. CDR3 length: 16 amino acids. The ends lost 5 bases at V and 3 bases at J; junction bases unmatched: 8. The CDR3 sequence is CASSHGAGGNYNEQFF. CDR3 coding DNA: TGTGCCAGCAGCCACGGGGCGGGAGGGAACTACAATGAGCAGTTCTTC.

The rearrangement joins TRBV10-3 to TRBJ2-2; 8 bases line up with TRBD1. Germline CDR1 reads ENHRY; CDR2 reads SYGVKD. With 1 base clipped from V and 1 base from J, the junction kept 2 bases outside the gene matches. CDR3 length: 16 amino acids. The CDR3 is CAISELGTGNTGELFF. DNA of the CDR3: TGTGCCATCAGTGAGTTAGGGACAGGGAACACCGGGGAGCTGTTTTTT.

The V gene is TRBV7-6, the J gene TRBJ2-2; 7 positions match TRBD2. Germline CDR1 reads SGHVS; CDR2 reads FNYEAQ. V lost 1 base, J lost 5 bases, and 4 bases stayed unmatched. The CDR3 loop spans 15 amino acids. The CDR3: CASSLDGGETGELFF. In nucleotides, the CDR3 is TGTGCCAGCAGCTTAGATGGGGGGGAAACCGGGGAGCTGTTTTTT.

The chain has TRBV18 and TRBJ2-7; 7 bases fit TRBD1. The germline V gene has CDR1 KGHSH and CDR2 LQKENI. V shed 2 bases and J 5 bases; nucleotides not matched to a gene: 3. The CDR3 is 13 residues long. CDR3 residues: CASSPVRGNEQYF. The DNA of the CDR3 is TGTGCCAGCTCACCAGTCAGGGGGAACGAGCAGTACTTC.

This clone showed up just once. The chain uses TRBV30 and TRBJ2-2; TRBD1 aligns across 8 bases. V was pared by 4 bases and J by 0 bases, with 1 base of the junction left unmatched. Germline V lookup: CDR1 GTSNPN, CDR2 SVGIG (reference sequence). The CDR3 sequence is 14 residues long. CDR3 nucleotide sequence: TGTGCCTGGAACAGGGGGGCGAACACCGGGGAGCTGTTTTTT. This translates into CAWNRGANTGELFF.

The chain employs TRBV10-3 and TRBJ2-7; 10 nucleotides line up with TRBD1. The CDR3 is 17 amino acids. The germline V gene has CDR1 ENHRY and CDR2 SYGVKD. The V gene end was trimmed by 10 bases and the J gene end by 1 base; junction bases not matched to a gene: 16. The CDR3 nucleotides read TGTGCCACCCAACGGGACAGGGGCCGAGCCAGTTCCTACGAGCAGTACTTC. Translated, it gives CATQRDRGRASSYEQYF.